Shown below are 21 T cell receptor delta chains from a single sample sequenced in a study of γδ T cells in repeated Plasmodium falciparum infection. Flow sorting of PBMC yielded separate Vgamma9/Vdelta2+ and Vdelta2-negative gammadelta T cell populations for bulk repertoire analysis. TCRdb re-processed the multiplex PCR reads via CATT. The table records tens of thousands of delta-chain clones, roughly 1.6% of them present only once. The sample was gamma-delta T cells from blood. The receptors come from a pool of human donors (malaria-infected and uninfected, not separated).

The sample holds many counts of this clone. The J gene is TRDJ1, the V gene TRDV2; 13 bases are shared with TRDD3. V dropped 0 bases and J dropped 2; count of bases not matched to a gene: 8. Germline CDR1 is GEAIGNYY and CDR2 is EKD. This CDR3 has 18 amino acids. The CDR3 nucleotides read TGTGCCTGTGACACCCTACTGGGGGATACGCGAGGGACCGATAAACTCATCTTT. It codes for CACDTLLGDTRGTDKLIF.

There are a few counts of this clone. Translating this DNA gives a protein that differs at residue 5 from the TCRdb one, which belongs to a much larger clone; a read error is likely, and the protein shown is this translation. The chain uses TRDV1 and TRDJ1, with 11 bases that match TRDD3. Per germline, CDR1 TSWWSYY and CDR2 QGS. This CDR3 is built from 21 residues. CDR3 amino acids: CALGGPVPHWGIMRNTDKLIF. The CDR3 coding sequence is TGTGCTCTTGGGGGACCTGTGCCCCACTGGGGGATAATGCGCAACACCGATAAACTAATCTTT.

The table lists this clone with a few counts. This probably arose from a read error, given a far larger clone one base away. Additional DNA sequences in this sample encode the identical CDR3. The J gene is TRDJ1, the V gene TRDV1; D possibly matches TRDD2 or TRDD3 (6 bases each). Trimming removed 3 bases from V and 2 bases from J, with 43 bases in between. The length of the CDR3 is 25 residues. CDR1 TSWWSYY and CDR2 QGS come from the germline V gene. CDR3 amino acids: CALGELEPSRTYVPGGGTNTDKLIF. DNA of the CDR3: TGTGCTCTTGGGGAGCTCGAACCTTCCCGTACGTACGTGCCAGGCGGGGGGACTAATACCGATAAACTCATCTTT.

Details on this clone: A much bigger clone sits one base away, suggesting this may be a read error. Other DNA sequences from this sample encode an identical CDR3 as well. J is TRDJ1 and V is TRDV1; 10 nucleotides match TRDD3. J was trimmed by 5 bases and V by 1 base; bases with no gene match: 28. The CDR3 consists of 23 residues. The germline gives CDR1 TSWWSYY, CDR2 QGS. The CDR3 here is CALGEPNFLLLGDAPLNGDKLIF. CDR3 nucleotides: TGTGCTCTTGGGGAACCAAACTTCCTCCTACTGGGGGATGCCCCCTTGAACGGAGATAAACTCATCTTT.

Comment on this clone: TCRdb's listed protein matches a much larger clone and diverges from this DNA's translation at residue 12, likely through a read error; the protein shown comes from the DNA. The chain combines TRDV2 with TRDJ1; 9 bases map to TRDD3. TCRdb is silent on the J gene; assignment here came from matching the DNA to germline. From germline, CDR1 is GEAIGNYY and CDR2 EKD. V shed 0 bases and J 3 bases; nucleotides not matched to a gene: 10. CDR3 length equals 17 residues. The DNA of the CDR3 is TGTGCCTGTGACACCTTGGAGGGGGGATACTACGCCGATAAACTCATCTTT. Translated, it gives CACDTLEGGYYADKLIF.

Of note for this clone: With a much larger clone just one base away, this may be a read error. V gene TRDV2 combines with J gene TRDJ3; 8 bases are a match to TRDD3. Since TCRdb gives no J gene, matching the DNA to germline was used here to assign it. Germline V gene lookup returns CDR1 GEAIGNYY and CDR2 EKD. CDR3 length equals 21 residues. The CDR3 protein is CACDTSLLGGTPSWDTRQMFF. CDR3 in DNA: TGTGCCTGTGACACCTCCCTACTGGGGGGTACCCCCTCCTGGGACACCAGACAGATGTTTTTC.

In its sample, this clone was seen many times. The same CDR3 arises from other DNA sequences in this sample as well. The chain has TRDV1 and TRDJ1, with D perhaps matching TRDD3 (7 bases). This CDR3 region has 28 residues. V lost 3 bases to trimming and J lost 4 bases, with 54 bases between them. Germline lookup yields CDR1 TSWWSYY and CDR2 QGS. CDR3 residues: CALGERKDERGKSLRIPRGGWSVDKLIF. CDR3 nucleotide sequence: TGTGCTCTTGGGGAGCGAAAGGACGAAAGGGGAAAGTCCCTACGTATTCCTAGGGGGGGATGGTCGGTCGATAAACTCATCTTT.

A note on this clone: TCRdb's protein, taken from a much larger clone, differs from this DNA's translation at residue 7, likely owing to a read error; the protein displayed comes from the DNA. CDR3 sequence (DNA): TGTGCTCTTGGGGGGGTCCCGGGACAAAGAGACACCGATAAACTCATCTTT. This gives the protein CALGGVPGQRDTDKLIF. The chain combines TRDV1 with TRDJ1, with unresolved D. The J gene, left out of TCRdb, was set here by checking the DNA against germline. CDR3 size: 17 residues. The germline gives CDR1 TSWWSYY, CDR2 QGS. V was cut by 4 bases and J by 0 bases, with 18 bases left in between.

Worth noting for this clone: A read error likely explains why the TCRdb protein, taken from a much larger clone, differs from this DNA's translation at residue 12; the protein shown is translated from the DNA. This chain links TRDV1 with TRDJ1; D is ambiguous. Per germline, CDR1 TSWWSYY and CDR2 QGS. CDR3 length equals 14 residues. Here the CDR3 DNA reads TGTGCTCTTGGGGAACGGCGTAAGTACGATAAACCCATCTTT. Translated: CALGERRKYDKPIF.

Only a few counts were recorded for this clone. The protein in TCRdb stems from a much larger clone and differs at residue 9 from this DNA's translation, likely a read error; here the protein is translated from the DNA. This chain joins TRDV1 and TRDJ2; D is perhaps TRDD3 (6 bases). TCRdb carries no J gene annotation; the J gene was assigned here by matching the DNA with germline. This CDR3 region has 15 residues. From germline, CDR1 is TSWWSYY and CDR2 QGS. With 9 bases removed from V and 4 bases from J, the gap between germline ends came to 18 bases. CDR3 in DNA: TGTGCTCTGACCTACGAAGGGATAACGACAGCACAACTCTTCTTT. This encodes CALTYEGITTAQLFF.

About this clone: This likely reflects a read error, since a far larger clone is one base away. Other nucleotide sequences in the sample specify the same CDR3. CDR3 DNA sequence: TGTGCCTGTGACACTTTAATGGGGGACACTAAACTCATCTTT. It codes for CACDTLMGDTKLIF. The rearrangement uses TRDV2 and TRDJ1; 7 bases match TRDD3. The J gene was not available in TCRdb and was assigned here by matching the DNA to germline segments. Germline assignment: CDR1 GEAIGNYY and CDR2 EKD. Losses at the gene ends were 1 base for V and 7 bases for J; bases not matched to a gene: 8. The CDR3 totals 14 residues.

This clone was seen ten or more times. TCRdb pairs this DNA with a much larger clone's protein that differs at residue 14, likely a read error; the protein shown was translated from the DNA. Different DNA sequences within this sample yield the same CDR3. CDR3 nucleotides: TGTGCTCTTGGGGACGGAAAATTAACTCCTGGCGTTAACCGCGATAAACTCATCTTT. It yields the protein CALGDGKLTPGVNRDKLIF. This chain links TRDV1 with TRDJ1; no definite D call. This CDR3 region has 19 residues. Trimming shortened V by 3 bases and J by 4 bases, and 27 bases separated the two germline ends. Per germline, CDR1 TSWWSYY and CDR2 QGS.

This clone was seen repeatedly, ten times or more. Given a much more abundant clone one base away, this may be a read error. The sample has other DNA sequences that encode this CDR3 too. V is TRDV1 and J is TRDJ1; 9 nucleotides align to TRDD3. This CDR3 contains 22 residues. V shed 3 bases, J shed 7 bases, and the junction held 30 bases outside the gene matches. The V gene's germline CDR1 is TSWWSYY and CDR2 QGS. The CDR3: CALGDPPGTLRQLRWGIFKLIF. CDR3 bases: TGTGCTCTTGGGGACCCGCCCGGGACTCTACGGCAGCTTAGGTGGGGGATATTTAAACTCATCTTT.

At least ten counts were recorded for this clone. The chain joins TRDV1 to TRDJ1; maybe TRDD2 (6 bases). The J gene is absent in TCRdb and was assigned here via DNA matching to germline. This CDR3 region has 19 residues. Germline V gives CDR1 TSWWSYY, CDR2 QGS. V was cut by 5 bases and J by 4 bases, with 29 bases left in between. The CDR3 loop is CALGSTRPSPIWGHDKLIF. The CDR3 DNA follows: TGTGCTCTTGGGTCCACAAGGCCTTCCCCTATATGGGGTCACGATAAACTCATCTTT.

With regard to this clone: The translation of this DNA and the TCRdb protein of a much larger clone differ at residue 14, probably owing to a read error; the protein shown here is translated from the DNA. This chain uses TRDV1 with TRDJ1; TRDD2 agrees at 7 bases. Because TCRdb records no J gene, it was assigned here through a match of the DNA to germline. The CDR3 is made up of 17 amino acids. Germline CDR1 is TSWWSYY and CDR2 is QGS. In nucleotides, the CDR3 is TGTGCTCTTGGGGCGGCCTTCCTTTTCGCACACACCGATAGACTCATCTTT. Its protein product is CALGAAFLFAHTDRLIF.

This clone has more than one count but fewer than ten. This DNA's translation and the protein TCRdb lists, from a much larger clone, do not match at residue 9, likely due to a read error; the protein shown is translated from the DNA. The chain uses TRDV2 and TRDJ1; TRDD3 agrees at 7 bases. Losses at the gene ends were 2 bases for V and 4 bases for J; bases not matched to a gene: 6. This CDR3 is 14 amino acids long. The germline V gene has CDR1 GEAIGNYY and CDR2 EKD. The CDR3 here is CACDILGANDKLIF. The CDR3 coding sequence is TGTGCCTGTGACATCCTGGGGGCTAACGATAAACTCATCTTT.

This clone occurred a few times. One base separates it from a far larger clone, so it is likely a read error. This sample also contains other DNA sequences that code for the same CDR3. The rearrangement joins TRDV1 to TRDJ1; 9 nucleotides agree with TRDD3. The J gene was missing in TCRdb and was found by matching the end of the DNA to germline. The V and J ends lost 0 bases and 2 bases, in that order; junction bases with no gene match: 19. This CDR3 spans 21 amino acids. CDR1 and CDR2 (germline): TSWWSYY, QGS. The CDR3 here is CALGELGVPVLGDLSTDKLIF. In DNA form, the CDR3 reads TGTGCTCTTGGGGAACTGGGAGTCCCGGTACTGGGGGACCTCTCGACCGATAAACTCATCTTT.

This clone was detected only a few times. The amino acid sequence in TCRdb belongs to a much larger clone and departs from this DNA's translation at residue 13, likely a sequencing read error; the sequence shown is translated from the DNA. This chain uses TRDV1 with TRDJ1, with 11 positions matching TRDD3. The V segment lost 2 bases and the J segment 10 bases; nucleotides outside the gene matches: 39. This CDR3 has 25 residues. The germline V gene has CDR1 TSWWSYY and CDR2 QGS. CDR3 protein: CALGEVFRRFLRPDVGDTQVQRLIF. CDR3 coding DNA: TGTGCTCTTGGGGAAGTGTTTAGGAGGTTCCTACGACCCGATGTGGGGGATACGCAGGTCCAAAGACTCATCTTT.

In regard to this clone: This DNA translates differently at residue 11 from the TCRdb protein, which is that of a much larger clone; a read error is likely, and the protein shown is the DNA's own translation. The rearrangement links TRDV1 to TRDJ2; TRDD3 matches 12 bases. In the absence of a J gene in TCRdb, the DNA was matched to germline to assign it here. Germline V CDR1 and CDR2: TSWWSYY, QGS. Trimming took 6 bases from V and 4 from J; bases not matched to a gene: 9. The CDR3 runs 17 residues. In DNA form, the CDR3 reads TGTGCTCTTGGATTTACTGGGGGATACCCCTCGACAGCACAACTCTTCTTT. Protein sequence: CALGFTGGYPSTAQLFF.

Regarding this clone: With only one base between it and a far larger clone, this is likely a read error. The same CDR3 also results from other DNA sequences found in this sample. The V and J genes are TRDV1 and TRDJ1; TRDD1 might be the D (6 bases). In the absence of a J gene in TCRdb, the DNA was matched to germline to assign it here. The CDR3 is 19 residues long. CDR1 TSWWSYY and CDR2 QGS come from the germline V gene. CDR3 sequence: CALGEIWFPRNTYTDKLIF. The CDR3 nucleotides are TGTGCTCTTGGGGAAATATGGTTCCCCCGAAATACTTACACTGATAAACTCATCTTT.

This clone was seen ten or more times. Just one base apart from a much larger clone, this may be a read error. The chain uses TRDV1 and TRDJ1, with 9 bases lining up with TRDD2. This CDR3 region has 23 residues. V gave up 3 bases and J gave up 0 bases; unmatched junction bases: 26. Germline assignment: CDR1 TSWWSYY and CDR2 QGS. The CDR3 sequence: CALGDLPSYLGVIAHAYTDKLIF. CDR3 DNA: TGTGCTCTTGGGGATCTCCCTTCCTACCTGGGGGTTATAGCCCATGCGTACACCGATAAACTCATCTTT.